The 30 T cell receptor beta chains below were found in one sample sequenced in a study of Ad26.COV2.S vaccination and SARS-CoV-2 variants. The treatment denotes: 15 to 20 received Ad26.COV2.S at low or high dose, single or two shots; several received placebo; per-sample allocation not given. Day 63 after the first injection of vaccine or placebo was the sampling time. The data were produced by immunoSEQ multiplex PCR, yet TCRdb's version contains in-frame clones alone and is incomplete. This table holds 300,000 to 400,000 clones, roughly 90% found once. The sequencing used peripheral blood, collected in a trial of Ad26.COV2.S vaccine versus placebo. Source of these receptors: a person aged 18-65 years who received the Ad26.COV2.S COVID-19 vaccine or a placebo.

The rearrangement joins TRBV6-1 to TRBJ2-7; D not certain. Germline V gene sequence: CDR1 MNHNS, CDR2 SASEGT. Trimming took 1 base from V and 3 from J, leaving 7 bases between them. The CDR3 sequence is 13 residues long. CDR3 DNA: TGTGCCAGCAGTGAAGTGCCGGACTACGAGCAGTACTTC. It is translated as CASSEVPDYEQYF.

The chain couples TRBV28 to TRBJ1-2; D remains unclear. The germline CDR1 and CDR2 sequences are MDHEN and SYDVKM. The CDR3 contains 13 residues. V gave up 3 bases and J gave up 6 bases, with 11 bases separating them. The CDR3 region has the DNA TGTGCCAGCAGTTTTTGGCAAGCAGATGGCTACACCTTC. It codes for CASSFWQADGYTF.

The J gene is TRBJ2-3, the V gene TRBV11-2, with D perhaps matching TRBD2 (6 bases). V shed 2 bases and J shed 0 bases, with 9 bases lying between them. Germline V gene lookup returns CDR1 SGHAT and CDR2 FQNNGV. CDR3 size: 15 residues. CDR3 in amino acids: CASSLKRASTDTQYF. The DNA for the CDR3 is TGTGCCAGCAGCTTAAAGCGGGCGAGCACAGATACGCAGTATTTT.

This sequence joins TRBV28 and TRBJ2-1; maybe TRBD1 (5 bases). Germline lookup yields CDR1 MDHEN and CDR2 SYDVKM. The length of the CDR3 is 14 residues. The V end lost 5 bases, the J end lost 6 bases, and 14 bases lay between the germline ends. CDR3 region: CASSPVDRSNEQFF. In DNA, the CDR3 is TGTGCCAGCAGTCCAGTCGACAGAAGCAATGAGCAGTTCTTC. Full variable domain (remainder filled in from reference TRBV28 and TRBJ2-1): DVKVTQSSRYLVKRTGEKVFLECVQDMDHENMFWYRQDPGLGLRLIYFSYDVKMKEKGDIPEGYSVSREKKERFSLILESASTNQTSMYLCASSPVDRSNEQFFGPGTRLTVL.

This chain joins TRBV4-1 and TRBJ1-1; possible D gene TRBD1, 6 bases. The V gene lost 1 base and the J gene lost 5 bases, with 14 bases spanning the gap. CDR1 MGHRA and CDR2 YSYEKL come from the germline V gene. This CDR3 is 15 amino acids long. The CDR3 is CASSQGPGERTEAFF. The CDR3 DNA sequence: TGCGCCAGCAGCCAAGGTCCAGGGGAAAGGACTGAAGCTTTCTTT.

The chain has TRBV19 and TRBJ2-1; possibly TRBD1 for D (6 bases). Germline V lookup: CDR1 LNHDA, CDR2 SQIVND (reference sequence). The ends were cut back, 1 base at V and 4 bases at J, with 11 bases in the middle. This CDR3 region has 15 residues. Here the CDR3 reads CASSIGGTKYNEQFF. CDR3 DNA: TGTGCCAGTAGTATAGGAGGGACAAAATACAATGAGCAGTTCTTC.

The V and J genes are TRBV5-5 and TRBJ2-5; TRBD2 aligns across 8 bases. This CDR3 region has 16 residues. Looked up from germline, CDR1 is SGHKS and CDR2 is YYEKEE (reference sequence). V lost 0 bases to trimming and J lost 2 bases; unmatched junction nucleotides: 6. CDR3 DNA sequence: TGTGCCAGCAGCTTGGGGATCGCGGGGGGACAAGAGACCCAGTACTTC. It yields the protein CASSLGIAGGQETQYF.

CDR3 coding DNA: TGTGCCAGCAGCCAAGGGGCCATGGCGGGAGCTACCTACGAGCAGTACTTC. Encoded protein: CASSQGAMAGATYEQYF. This chain uses TRBV4-2 with TRBJ2-7; 7 bases are a match to TRBD2. Per germline, CDR1 LGHNA and CDR2 YNFKEQ. The CDR3 loop spans 17 amino acids. V lost 1 base to trimming and J lost 2 bases; unmatched junction nucleotides: 11.

The chain employs TRBV29-1 and TRBJ2-2; D not resolved. Germline values: CDR1 SQVTM, CDR2 ANQGSEA. V was clipped by 4 bases and J by 0 bases, with 6 bases between them. CDR3 length equals 13 residues. The CDR3 sequence is CSVVGTNTGELFF. In DNA form, the CDR3 reads TGCAGCGTTGTAGGCACGAACACCGGGGAGCTGTTTTTT.

The chain combines TRBV6-1 with TRBJ1-1, with 9 bases lining up with TRBD1. Germline V gene data show CDR1 as MNHNS and CDR2 as SASEGT. Trimming cost V 1 base and J 9 bases; bases outside gene matches: 3. The CDR3 totals 13 residues. CDR3 coding DNA: TGTGCCAGCAGTGAAGACAGGGGGCGGAAAGCTTTCTTT. It is translated as CASSEDRGRKAFF.

V and J are TRBV3-1 (or the pseudogene TRBV3-2) and TRBJ2-4, with TRBD2 matching 11 bases. The V and J ends lost 4 bases and 6 bases, in that order; junction bases with no gene match: 5. The V gene's germline CDR1 is LGHDT and CDR2 YNNKEL (reference sequence). This CDR3 region has 15 residues. CDR3 residues: CASSPGLADLNIQYF. The CDR3 DNA reads as TGTGCCAGCAGCCCGGGACTAGCGGACCTAAACATTCAGTACTTC.

The chain recombines TRBV4-1 with TRBJ1-1; D is possibly TRBD1 (6 bases). The CDR3 covers 15 residues. The V gene's germline CDR1 is MGHRA and CDR2 YSYEKL. Trimming stripped 1 base from V and 4 bases from J, with 13 bases between. The DNA for the CDR3 is TGCGCCAGCAGCCAAGGGTGGGGGGCCCTCACTGAAGCTTTCTTT. Its translation: CASSQGWGALTEAFF.

The rearrangement joins TRBV9 to TRBJ2-1; D call uncertain. The V and J ends lost 4 bases and 2 bases respectively, with 13 bases between them. The CDR3 extends over 15 amino acids. Germline values: CDR1 SGDLS, CDR2 YYNGEE. The CDR3 protein is CASSPTGKPYNEQFF. CDR3 in DNA: TGTGCCAGCAGCCCGACCGGAAAACCCTACAATGAGCAGTTCTTC.

This chain connects TRBV5-5 to TRBJ2-1; perhaps TRBD1 as D (7 bases). V lost 3 bases and J lost 4, with 14 bases in between. The CDR3 loop spans 15 amino acids. The germline V gene encodes CDR1 SGHKS and CDR2 YYEKEE (reference sequence). CDR3 sequence: CASSWEDRLYNEQFF. The CDR3 DNA sequence: TGTGCCAGCAGCTGGGAGGACAGGTTATACAATGAGCAGTTCTTC.

The rearrangement uses TRBV5-1 and TRBJ2-7; 9 bases agree with TRBD1. The CDR3 contains 15 residues. Germline CDR1 SGHRS, CDR2 YFSETQ. The J segment lost 3 bases and the V segment lost 4 bases, leaving 8 bases of the junction unmatched. For the CDR3, the DNA is TGCGCCAGCAGCCCCGGGACAGGGACTCTCTACGAGCAGTACTTC. Amino acid sequence: CASSPGTGTLYEQYF.

The V gene is TRBV15, the J gene TRBJ1-4, with D possibly TRBD1 on 5 matching bases. V gave up 3 bases and J gave up 8 bases, with 16 bases separating them. This CDR3 has 15 residues. Germline V gene data show CDR1 as LNHNV and CDR2 as YYDKDF (reference sequence). The DNA for the CDR3 is TGTGCCACCAGCAGGCAGGGTGAGGTTCGAGAAAAACTGTTTTTT. It specifies CATSRQGEVREKLFF. The full variable domain, with the rest looked up from reference TRBV15 and TRBJ1-4, is DAMVIQNPRYQVTQFGKPVTLSCSQTLNHNVMYWYQQKSSQAPKLLFHYYDKDFNNEADTPDNFQSRRPNTSFCFLDIRSPGLGDTAMYLCATSRQGEVREKLFFGSGTQLSVL.

The CDR3 protein is CASSWAPGLGNQPQHF. As DNA, the CDR3 is TGTGCCAGCAGCTGGGCACCCGGACTCGGCAATCAGCCCCAGCATTTT. J is TRBJ1-5 and V is TRBV7-8; D remains unclear. V shed 4 bases and J shed 2 bases, with 15 bases lying between them. The CDR3 is 16 residues long. Looked up from germline, CDR1 is SGHVS and CDR2 is FQNEAQ.

CDR3 protein: CSASRQAVTEAFF. CDR3 in DNA: TGCAGTGCTAGTCGTCAGGCGGTGACTGAAGCTTTCTTT. The chain is built from TRBV20-1 and TRBJ1-1; unclear D gene. This CDR3 spans 13 amino acids. The germline gives CDR1 DFQATT, CDR2 SNEGSKA (reference sequence). V lost 3 bases to trimming and J lost 5 bases, with 13 bases between them.

This chain uses TRBV30 with TRBJ1-1, with TRBD1 matching 7 bases. The V segment lost 0 bases and the J segment 1 base; nucleotides outside the gene matches: 8. Germline V CDR1 and CDR2: GTSNPN, SVGIG (reference sequence). The CDR3 covers 16 residues. The CDR3 bases are TGTGCCTGGAGTGTACTCGGTGGGACAGAGAACACTGAAGCTTTCTTT. It is translated as CAWSVLGGTENTEAFF. The variable domain in full, with the rest retrieved from reference TRBV30 and TRBJ1-1, is SQTIHQWPATLVQPVGSPLSLECTVEGTSNPNLYWYRQAAGRGLQLLFYSVGIGQISSEVPQNLSASRPQDRQFILSSKKLLLSDSGFYLCAWSVLGGTENTEAFFGQGTRLTVV.

The genes are TRBV18 and TRBJ1-1; D is possibly TRBD1 (5 bases). Germline V gives CDR1 KGHSH, CDR2 LQKENI. The CDR3 runs 15 residues. Trimming stripped 1 base from V and 1 base from J, with 10 bases between. CDR3 nucleotide sequence: TGTGCCAGCTCACCACTGGGACGGACGAACACTGAAGCTTTCTTT. The encoded protein is CASSPLGRTNTEAFF.

The V and J genes are TRBV6-2 or TRBV6-3 and TRBJ2-7; 10 bases align to TRBD1. Germline V gene lookup returns CDR1 MNHEY and CDR2 SVGEGT. The trim removed 2 bases at V and 2 bases at J, leaving 12 bases unmatched. The length of the CDR3 is 18 residues. CDR3: CASSYPGQGLINPYEQYF. The CDR3 DNA reads TGTGCCAGCAGTTACCCGGGACAGGGGCTCATAAATCCCTACGAGCAGTACTTC.

V and J are TRBV7-9 and TRBJ2-1, with 8 positions matching TRBD2. CDR1 is SEHNR and CDR2 is FQNEAQ in the germline V gene (reference sequence). V was clipped by 6 bases and J by 1 base; unmatched bases: 5. The CDR3 loop spans 15 amino acids. CDR3 sequence (DNA): TGTGCCAGCAGTTCTACTAGCGGTTCCTACAATGAGCAGTTCTTC. Amino acid sequence: CASSSTSGSYNEQFF.

Turning to this clone: The sample carries other DNA sequences with the same CDR3. CDR3 protein: CASSPGGYEQYF. The CDR3 DNA reads TGTGCCAGCAGCCCTGGTGGATACGAGCAGTACTTC. The genes are TRBV12-3 or TRBV12-4 and TRBJ2-7; D is unresolved. The CDR3 sequence is 12 residues long. V dropped 6 bases and J dropped 4 bases, with 10 bases sitting between them.

The table lists this clone with a count of one. The rearrangement joins TRBV6-5 to TRBJ2-2; no firm D call. CDR1 is MNHEY and CDR2 is SVGAGI in the germline V gene. This CDR3 is built from 12 residues. With 2 bases removed from V and 7 bases from J, the gap between germline ends came to 5 bases. The CDR3 bases are TGTGCCAGCAGTTACGCCGACGGGGAGCTGTTTTTT. Translation gives CASSYADGELFF.

V gene TRBV7-9 combines with J gene TRBJ1-1, with 7 bases that match TRBD1. After removal of 1 base from V and 0 bases from J, the junction contained 14 bases not matched to a gene. There are 19 residues in the CDR3. CDR1 is SEHNR and CDR2 is FQNEAQ in the germline V gene (reference sequence). This CDR3 reads CASSLVVGEGARLNTEAFF. The CDR3 DNA is TGTGCCAGCAGCTTAGTAGTCGGGGAGGGGGCAAGGCTGAACACTGAAGCTTTCTTT.

This chain links TRBV27 with TRBJ2-3; D is unclear. Deletions cut 0 bases from V and 0 bases from J, with 13 bases between. CDR1 is MNHEY and CDR2 is SMNVEV in the germline V gene (reference sequence). This CDR3 spans 17 amino acids. CDR3: CASSLSLPGPSTDTQYF. Here the CDR3 DNA reads TGTGCCAGCAGTTTATCCCTACCCGGACCGAGCACAGATACGCAGTATTTT.

This chain connects TRBV30 to TRBJ2-3, with D possibly being TRBD2 (6 bases). In germline, CDR1 is GTSNPN, CDR2 SVGIG (reference sequence). CDR3 size: 14 residues. Trimming took off 0 bases at V and 2 bases at J, with 9 bases between the two ends. CDR3 sequence: CAWSVAGLTDTQYF. In DNA, the CDR3 is TGTGCCTGGAGTGTGGCGGGACTCACAGATACGCAGTATTTT.

The chain uses TRBV4-3 and TRBJ1-2; D is perhaps TRBD1 (6 bases). The CDR3 consists of 15 residues. Germline CDR1 reads LGHNA; CDR2 reads YSLEER. V dropped 0 bases and J dropped 2 bases, with 10 bases sitting between them. The CDR3 here is CASSQDNTGNYGYTF. The CDR3 DNA is TGCGCCAGCAGCCAAGATAACACAGGGAACTATGGCTACACCTTC.

The V gene is TRBV5-6, the J gene TRBJ2-3; 8 nucleotides match TRBD1. CDR1 is SGHDT, CDR2 YYEEEE, per germline. The CDR3 is 15 residues long. V shed 4 bases and J 4 bases; nucleotides not matched to a gene: 8. The CDR3 protein is CASSDPTGEADTQYF. As DNA, the CDR3 is TGTGCCAGCAGCGACCCGACAGGGGAGGCAGATACGCAGTATTTT.

In DNA form, the CDR3 reads TGCGCCAGCAGCTTGGAGGTGGGGACAGGCTCTGGGGCCAACGTCCTGACTTTC. Its protein product is CASSLEVGTGSGANVLTF. This chain uses TRBV5-1 with TRBJ2-6, with 8 bases aligning to TRBD1. Germline V gives CDR1 SGHRS, CDR2 YFSETQ. The CDR3 is made up of 18 amino acids. Losses at the gene ends were 0 bases for V and 0 bases for J; bases not matched to a gene: 5.